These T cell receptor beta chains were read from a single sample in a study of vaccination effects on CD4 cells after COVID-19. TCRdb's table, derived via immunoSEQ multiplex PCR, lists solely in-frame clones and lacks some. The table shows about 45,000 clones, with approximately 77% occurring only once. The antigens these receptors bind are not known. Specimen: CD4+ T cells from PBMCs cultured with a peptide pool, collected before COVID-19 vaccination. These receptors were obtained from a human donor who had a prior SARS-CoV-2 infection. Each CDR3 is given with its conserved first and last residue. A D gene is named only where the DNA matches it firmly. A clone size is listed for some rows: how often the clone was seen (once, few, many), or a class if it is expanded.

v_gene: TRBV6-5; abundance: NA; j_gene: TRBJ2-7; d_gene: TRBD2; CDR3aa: CASRYPLAGVIHEQYF; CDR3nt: TGTGCCAGCCGTTACCCACTAGCGGGAGTTATCCACGAGCAGTACTTC
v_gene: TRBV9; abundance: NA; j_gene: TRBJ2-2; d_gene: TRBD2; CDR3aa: CASSVAGGRSGELFF; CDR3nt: TGTGCCAGCAGCGTAGCGGGGGGGCGGTCCGGGGAGCTGTTTTTT
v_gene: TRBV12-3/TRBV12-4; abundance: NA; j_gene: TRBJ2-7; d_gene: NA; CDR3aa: CASSFLQEQYF; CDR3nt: TGTGCCAGCAGTTTTCTGCAAGAGCAGTACTTC
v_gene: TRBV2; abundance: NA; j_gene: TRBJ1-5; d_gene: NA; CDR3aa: CASSYPGFLGQNQPQHF; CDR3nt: TGTGCCAGCAGCTATCCCGGGTTCCTAGGGCAAAATCAGCCCCAGCATTTT
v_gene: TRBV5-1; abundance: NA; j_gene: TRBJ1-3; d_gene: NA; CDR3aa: CASSLGWGSSGNTIYF; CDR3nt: TGCGCCAGCAGCTTGGGGTGGGGATCCTCTGGAAACACCATATATTTT
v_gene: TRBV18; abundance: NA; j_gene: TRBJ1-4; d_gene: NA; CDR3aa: CASSPSGTGEKLFF; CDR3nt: TGTGCCAGCTCACCCTCCGGGACGGGTGAAAAACTGTTTTTT
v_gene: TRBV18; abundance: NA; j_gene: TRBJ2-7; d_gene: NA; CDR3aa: CASSLNRQIEQYF; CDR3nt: TGTGCCAGCTCCCTAAACCGGCAGATAGAGCAGTACTTC
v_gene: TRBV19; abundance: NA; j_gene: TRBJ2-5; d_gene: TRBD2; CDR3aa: CASRPRGGETQYF; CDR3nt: TGTGCCAGTAGACCCCGGGGGGGAGAGACCCAGTACTTC
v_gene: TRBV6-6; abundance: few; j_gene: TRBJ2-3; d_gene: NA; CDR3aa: CASSLQGADTQYF; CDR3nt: TGTGCCAGCTCCCTCCAGGGCGCAGATACGCAGTATTTT
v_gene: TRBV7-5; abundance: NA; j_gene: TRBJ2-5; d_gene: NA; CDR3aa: CARSLKRGLAEETQYF; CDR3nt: TGTGCCAGAAGCTTAAAACGGGGACTAGCGGAAGAGACCCAGTACTTC
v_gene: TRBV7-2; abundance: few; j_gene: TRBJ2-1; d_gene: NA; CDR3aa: CASSLGTSTYNEQFF; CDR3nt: TGTGCCAGCAGCTTAGGAACTTCCACCTACAATGAGCAGTTCTTC
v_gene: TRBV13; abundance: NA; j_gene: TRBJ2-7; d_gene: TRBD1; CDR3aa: CASSLGLETGGSLSYEQYF; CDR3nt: TGTGCCAGCAGCTTAGGCCTTGAGACAGGGGGCTCCCTCTCCTACGAGCAGTACTTC
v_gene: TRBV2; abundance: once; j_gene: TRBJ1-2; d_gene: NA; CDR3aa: CASSEFGQPYGYTF; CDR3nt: TGTGCCAGCAGTGAATTTGGACAGCCCTATGGCTACACCTTC
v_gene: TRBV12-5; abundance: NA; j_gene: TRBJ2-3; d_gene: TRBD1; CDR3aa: CASGWDSSTDTQYF; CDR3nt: TGTGCTAGTGGTTGGGACAGTTCGACAGATACGCAGTATTTT
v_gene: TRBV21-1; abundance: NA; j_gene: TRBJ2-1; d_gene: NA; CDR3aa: CASPQSGRAPEQFF; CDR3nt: TGTGCCAGCCCCCAGAGCGGGAGGGCCCCTGAGCAGTTCTTC
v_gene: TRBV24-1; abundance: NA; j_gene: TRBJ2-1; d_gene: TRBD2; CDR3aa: CATSDSWTSGEPNEQFF; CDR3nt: TGTGCCACCAGTGATTCATGGACTAGCGGGGAGCCTAATGAGCAGTTCTTC
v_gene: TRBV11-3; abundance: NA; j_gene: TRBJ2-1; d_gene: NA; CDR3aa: CASSLGGLQNNEQFF; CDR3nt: TGTGCCAGCAGCTTAGGTGGCCTCCAGAACAATGAGCAGTTCTTC
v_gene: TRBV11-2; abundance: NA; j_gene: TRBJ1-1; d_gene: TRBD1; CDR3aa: CASSPRTGGGTEAFF; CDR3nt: TGTGCCAGCAGTCCGCGGACAGGGGGCGGCACTGAAGCTTTCTTT
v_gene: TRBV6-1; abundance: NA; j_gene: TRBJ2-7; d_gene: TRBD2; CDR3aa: CASSVRGNIGSHEQYF; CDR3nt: TGTGCCAGCAGTGTGCGGGGGAACATCGGGTCCCACGAGCAGTACTTC
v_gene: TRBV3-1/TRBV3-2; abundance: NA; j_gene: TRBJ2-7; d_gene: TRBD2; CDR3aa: CASSLTSGRAYEQYF; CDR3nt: TGTGCCAGCAGCCTAACTAGCGGGAGGGCCTACGAGCAGTACTTC
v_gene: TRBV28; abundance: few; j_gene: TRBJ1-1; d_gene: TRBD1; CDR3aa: CASSILQGATEAFF; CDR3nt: TGTGCCAGCAGTATCCTACAGGGGGCCACTGAAGCTTTCTTT
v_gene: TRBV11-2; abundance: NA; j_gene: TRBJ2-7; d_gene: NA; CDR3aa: CASSFEDSYEQYF; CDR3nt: TGTGCCAGCAGCTTTGAGGACAGCTACGAGCAGTACTTC
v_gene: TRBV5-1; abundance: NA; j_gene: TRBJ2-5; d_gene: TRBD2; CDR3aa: CASSGASGGETQYF; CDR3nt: TGCGCCAGCAGTGGGGCTAGCGGCGGGGAGACCCAGTACTTC
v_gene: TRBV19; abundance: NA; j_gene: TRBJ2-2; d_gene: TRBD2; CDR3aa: CASSMPSGGAVGELFF; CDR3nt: TGTGCCAGTAGTATGCCTAGCGGGGGGGCGGTCGGGGAGCTGTTTTTT
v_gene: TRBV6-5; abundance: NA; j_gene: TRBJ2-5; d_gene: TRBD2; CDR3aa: CASSYRTSGGSETQYF; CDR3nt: TGTGCCAGCAGTTACAGGACTAGCGGGGGTTCGGAGACCCAGTACTTC
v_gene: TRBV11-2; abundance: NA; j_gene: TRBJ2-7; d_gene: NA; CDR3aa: CASSPTSGSYEQYF; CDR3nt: TGTGCCAGCAGCCCAACGAGTGGGTCCTACGAGCAGTACTTC
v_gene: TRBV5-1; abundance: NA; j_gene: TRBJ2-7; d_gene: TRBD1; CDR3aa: CASSREPGQGYEQYF; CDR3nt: TGCGCCAGCTCTCGAGAGCCGGGACAGGGGTACGAGCAGTACTTC
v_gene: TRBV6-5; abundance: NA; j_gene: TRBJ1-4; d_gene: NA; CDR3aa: CASSTVPLVEKLFF; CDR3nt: TGTGCCAGCAGTACCGTCCCCCTGGTTGAAAAACTGTTTTTT
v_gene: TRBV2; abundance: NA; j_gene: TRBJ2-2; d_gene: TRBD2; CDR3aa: CASTYLWEGGNTGELFF; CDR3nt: TGTGCCAGCACTTACCTATGGGAGGGAGGGAACACCGGGGAGCTGTTTTTT
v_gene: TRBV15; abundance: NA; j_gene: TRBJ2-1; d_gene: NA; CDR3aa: CATSRDLGTSYNEQFF; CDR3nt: TGTGCCACCAGCAGAGATTTAGGGACCTCCTACAATGAGCAGTTCTTC
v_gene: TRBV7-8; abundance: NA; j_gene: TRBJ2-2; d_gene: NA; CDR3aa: CASSLTRLGDGELFF; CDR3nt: TGTGCCAGCAGCTTAACTCGGCTAGGGGACGGGGAGCTGTTTTTT
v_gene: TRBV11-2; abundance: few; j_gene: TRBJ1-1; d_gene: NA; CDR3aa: CASSFDWGTEAFF; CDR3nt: TGTGCCAGCAGCTTCGACTGGGGGACTGAAGCTTTCTTT
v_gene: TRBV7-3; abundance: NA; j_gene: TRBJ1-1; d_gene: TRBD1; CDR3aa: CASSLRGTGLTKAFF; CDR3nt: TGTGCCAGCAGCTTACGGGGGACAGGGTTAACTAAGGCTTTCTTT
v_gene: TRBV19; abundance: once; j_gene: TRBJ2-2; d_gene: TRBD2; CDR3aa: CASSLGLAGGTGELFF; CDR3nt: TGTGCCAGTAGCCTGGGACTAGCGGGAGGTACCGGGGAGCTGTTTTTT
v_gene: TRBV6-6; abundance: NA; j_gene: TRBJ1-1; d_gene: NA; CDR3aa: CASSYSGGSGPTEAFF; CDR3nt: TGTGCCAGCAGTTATTCGGGGGGCTCAGGACCCACTGAAGCTTTCTTT
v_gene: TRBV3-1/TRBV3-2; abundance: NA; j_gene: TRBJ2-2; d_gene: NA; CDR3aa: CASSQVGSSSRDAWFIAGELFF; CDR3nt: TGTGCCAGCAGCCAAGTTGGGTCTTCCTCAAGGGACGCATGGTTTATCGCCGGGGAGCTGTTTTTT
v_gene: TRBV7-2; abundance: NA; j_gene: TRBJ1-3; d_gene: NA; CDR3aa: CATSGYRGSGNTIYF; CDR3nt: TGTGCTACCTCCGGTTATCGGGGATCTGGAAACACCATATATTTT
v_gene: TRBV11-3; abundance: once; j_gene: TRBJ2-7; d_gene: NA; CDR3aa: CASSLGGKRYEQYF; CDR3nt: TGTGCCAGCAGCTTAGGGGGAAAGAGGTACGAGCAGTACTTC
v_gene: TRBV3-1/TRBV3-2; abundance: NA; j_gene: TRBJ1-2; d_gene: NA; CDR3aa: CASSLGAGRGYGYTF; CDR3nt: TGTGCCAGCAGCCTGGGAGCTGGCAGGGGCTATGGCTACACCTTC
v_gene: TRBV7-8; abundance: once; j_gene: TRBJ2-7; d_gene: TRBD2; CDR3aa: CASRQLAGSTYEQYF; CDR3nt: TGTGCCAGCAGACAACTAGCGGGGTCAACCTACGAGCAGTACTTC
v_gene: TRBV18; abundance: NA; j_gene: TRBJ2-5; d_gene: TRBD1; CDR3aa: CASSHRTGQGREETQYF; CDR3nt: TGTGCCAGCTCACATAGAACGGGACAGGGGCGAGAAGAGACCCAGTACTTC
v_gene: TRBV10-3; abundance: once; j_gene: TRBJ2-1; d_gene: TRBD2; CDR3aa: CAISVGGRAFDEQFF; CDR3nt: TGTGCCATCAGTGTTGGCGGGAGGGCCTTTGATGAGCAGTTCTTC